The sequence of this TCR beta chain was determined in a study of blood T cell repertoires in COVID-19. Looking at the study overall: Spain, Italy and the United States supplied samples that represented acute and convalescent COVID-19. T cells, B-cell-depleted T cells, or PBMCs provided the cDNA or gDNA that served as material.

J was trimmed by 5 bases and V by 4 bases; bases with no gene match: 6. Germline lookup yields CDR1 LGHNT and CDR2 FRNRAP. This CDR3 comprises 15 residues. Original processing methods: Amplifying reference gene primers gave estimates of nucleated cell counts. Data came from immunoSEQ multiplex PCR; TCRdb stores just in-frame clones and leaves some out. That table supplies the V and J calls and clone size; D and trimming were determined from the DNA. Of 300,000 or so clones in the sample, approximately 90% are singletons; the top ten hold 5.5% to 7%. The sequenced sample was peripheral blood. This TCR came from a woman in her twenties or thirties who had recovered from COVID-19. The V gene is TRBV12-5, the J gene TRBJ2-3, with 10 bases lining up with TRBD2. CDR3 nucleotides: TGTGCTAGTGGTTACCAGCGGGGGGGCCGAGATACGCAGTATTTT. Protein sequence: CASGYQRGGRDTQYF.